These 32 T cell receptor beta chains share one sample of origin, sequenced in a study of cytomegalovirus exposure and HLA in healthy donors. The PCR made use of 60 Vbeta and 13 Jbeta primers. TCRdb keeps only in-frame clones here, not all; method: immunoSEQ multiplex PCR. The sample contains hundreds of thousands of clones, around 90% of which appear only once. Specimen: PBMCs. These receptor sequences come from a woman aged 18-29 years in good health and CMV-seronegative.

The rearrangement links TRBV13 to TRBJ2-5; a weak D match, TRBD1 (5 bases). The CDR3 has 14 amino acids. Trimming left V 1 base short and J 1 base short, with 7 bases between. The germline V gene has CDR1 PRHDT and CDR2 FYEKMQ (reference sequence). This CDR3 is CASSLATGQETQYF. In nucleotides, the CDR3 is TGTGCCAGCAGCTTAGCAACAGGCCAAGAGACCCAGTACTTC.

The chain links TRBV5-4 to TRBJ1-5, with 7 bases matching TRBD1. The CDR3 runs 16 residues. The V gene's germline CDR1 is SGHNT and CDR2 YYREEE (reference sequence). The junction had 8 bases not matched to a gene; V was cut back by 3 bases and J by 2 bases. DNA for the CDR3: TGTGCCAGCAGCTGGGGCCCCACAGGGGGCAATCAGCCCCAGCATTTT. It translates to CASSWGPTGGNQPQHF. Drawing the rest from reference TRBV5-4 and TRBJ1-5, the complete variable domain is ETGVTQSPTHLIKTRGQQVTLRCSSQSGHNTVSWYQQALGQGPQFIFQYYREEENGRGNFPPRFSGLQFPNYSSELNVNALELDDSALYLCASSWGPTGGNQPQHFGDGTRLSIL.

The J gene is TRBJ2-3, the V gene TRBV6-6; D is undetermined. The germline V gene encodes CDR1 MNHNY and CDR2 SVGAGI (reference sequence). There are 11 residues in the CDR3. Trimming removed 5 bases at V and 5 bases at J, with 5 bases between. The CDR3 is CASSPIDTQYF. The DNA of the CDR3 is TGTGCCAGCAGTCCTATAGATACGCAGTATTTT.

The genes are TRBV25-1 and TRBJ1-4, with D possibly being TRBD1 (5 bases). The CDR3 contains 13 residues. The V gene lost 8 bases and the J gene lost 6 bases, with 13 bases spanning the gap. Germline assignment: CDR1 MGHDK and CDR2 SYGVNS. The CDR3 spells CASCSRGDEKLFF. CDR3 in DNA: TGTGCCAGCTGTTCGCGGGGCGATGAAAAACTGTTTTTT.

The chain has TRBV6-5 and TRBJ1-1, with D maybe TRBD1 (6 bases). Looked up from germline, CDR1 is MNHEY and CDR2 is SVGAGI. The V end lost 7 bases, the J end lost 7 bases, and 16 bases lay between the germline ends. The CDR3 totals 13 residues. The CDR3 sequence is CASTLGTPLEAFF. CDR3 bases: TGTGCCAGCACCTTAGGGACACCCCTTGAAGCTTTCTTT.

This chain joins TRBV19 and TRBJ1-2; 7 nucleotides agree with TRBD1. This CDR3 spans 15 amino acids. Germline V CDR1 and CDR2: LNHDA, SQIVND (reference sequence). V lost 10 bases to trimming and J lost 6 bases; unmatched junction nucleotides: 17. DNA for the CDR3: TGTGCCACTGTAGCCCCTAGACAGGGCAGGGATGGCTACACCTTC. This encodes CATVAPRQGRDGYTF. The full variable domain, rest sourced from reference TRBV19 and TRBJ1-2, is DGGITQSPKYLFRKEGQNVTLSCEQNLNHDAMYWYRQDPGQGLRLIYYSQIVNDFQKGDIAEGYSVSREKKESFPLTVTSAQKNPTAFYLCATVAPRQGRDGYTFGSGTRLTVV.

There are a few counts of this clone. At one boundary the junction diverges from the germline segment, which might be a read error. The chain combines TRBV7-9 with TRBJ1-4; a weak D match, TRBD1 (5 bases). The CDR3 runs to 16 residues. Germline V gene sequence: CDR1 SEHNR, CDR2 FQNEAQ (reference sequence). CDR3 DNA: TGTTCCAGCAGCTTAAATCCGGCAGGGTCTAATGAAAAACTGTTTTTT. Its protein is CSSSLNPAGSNEKLFF.

On this clone: Mismatch with germline at one junction end may stem from a read error. V gene TRBV13 combines with J gene TRBJ2-7; 10 bases are a match to TRBD1. The CDR3 runs to 15 residues. Germline CDR1 PRHDT, CDR2 FYEKMQ (reference sequence). The CDR3 spells CASSSRDRGSYGQYF. The CDR3 DNA is TGTGCCAGCAGCTCCCGGGACAGGGGTTCCTACGGGCAGTACTTC.

The rearrangement links TRBV10-3 to TRBJ1-5; D is ambiguous. This CDR3 is built from 14 residues. Trimming took off 0 bases at V and 4 bases at J, with 7 bases between the two ends. Looked up from germline, CDR1 is ENHRY and CDR2 is SYGVKD. The CDR3 is CAISESGVNQPQHF. DNA for the CDR3: TGTGCCATCAGTGAGTCGGGAGTAAATCAGCCCCAGCATTTT.

V usage is TRBV7-9 and J usage is TRBJ2-5; possibly TRBD2 for D (5 bases). The V gene lost 3 bases and the J gene lost 5 bases, with 13 bases spanning the gap. Per germline, CDR1 SEHNR and CDR2 FQNEAQ (reference sequence). This CDR3 has 14 residues. The CDR3: CASSFPGVGETQYF. Written as DNA, the CDR3 is TGTGCCAGCAGCTTCCCCGGGGTCGGGGAGACCCAGTACTTC. The full variable domain, with the rest looked up from reference TRBV7-9 and TRBJ2-5, is DTGVSQNPRHKITKRGQNVTFRCDPISEHNRLYWYRQTLGQGPEFLTYFQNEAQLEKSRLLSDRFSAERPKGSFSTLEIQRTEQGDSAMYLCASSFPGVGETQYFGPGTRLLVL.

The gene calls are TRBV5-1 and TRBJ2-7; 7 nucleotides match TRBD1. The CDR3 covers 14 residues. V shed 2 bases, J shed 2 bases, and the junction held 4 bases outside the gene matches. Looked up from germline, CDR1 is SGHRS and CDR2 is YFSETQ. The CDR3 reads CASSFRTGTYEQYF. Here the CDR3 DNA reads TGCGCCAGCAGCTTTCGGACAGGAACCTACGAGCAGTACTTC. Based on the CDR3 plus reference TRBV5-1 and TRBJ2-7, the full variable domain is KAGVTQTPRYLIKTRGQQVTLSCSPISGHRSVSWYQQTPGQGLQFLFEYFSETQRNKGNFPGRFSGRQFSNSRSEMNVSTLELGDSALYLCASSFRTGTYEQYFGPGTRLTVT.

V is TRBV9 and J is TRBJ2-1; the D is unclear. Deletions cut 0 bases from V and 0 bases from J, with 10 bases between. The CDR3 runs to 16 residues. The germline gives CDR1 SGDLS, CDR2 YYNGEE. The CDR3 DNA follows: TGTGCCAGCAGCGTAGGCGGCGGAGCCTCCTACAATGAGCAGTTCTTC. Amino acid sequence: CASSVGGGASYNEQFF.

The chain links TRBV13 to TRBJ2-7; 10 bases align to TRBD2. The CDR3 loop spans 14 amino acids. V shed 6 bases and J 0 bases; nucleotides not matched to a gene: 2. Germline CDR1 reads PRHDT; CDR2 reads FYEKMQ (reference sequence). The CDR3 coding sequence is TGTGCCAGCAGTGCTAGCGGGAGCTCCTACGAGCAGTACTTC. This translates into CASSASGSSYEQYF.

This clone appeared a few times. The chain joins TRBV27 to TRBJ2-7; a weak D match, TRBD1 (6 bases). Trimming left V 3 bases short and J 2 bases short, with 14 bases between. The CDR3 spans 15 residues. The germline V gene has CDR1 MNHEY and CDR2 SMNVEV (reference sequence). Here the CDR3 DNA reads TGTGCCAGCAGTTTCGCAGGGGAAGGGGCCTACGAGCAGTACTTC. Its translation is CASSFAGEGAYEQYF.

The rearrangement joins TRBV5-8 to TRBJ1-1; D is perhaps TRBD1 (5 bases). Germline-derived CDR1 and CDR2 are SGHTS and YDEGEE. The CDR3 loop spans 16 amino acids. Trimming stripped 5 bases from V and 2 bases from J, with 19 bases between. The CDR3 is CASRYDPGGVNTEAFF. For the CDR3, the DNA is TGTGCCAGCAGGTACGATCCAGGAGGGGTTAACACTGAAGCTTTCTTT. The full variable domain, with the rest looked up from reference TRBV5-8 and TRBJ1-1, is EAGVTQSPTHLIKTRGQQATLRCSPISGHTSVYWYQQALGLGLQFLLWYDEGEERNRGNFPPRFSGRQFPNYSSELNVNALELEDSALYLCASRYDPGGVNTEAFFGQGTRLTVV.

V gene TRBV6-6 combines with J gene TRBJ2-7, with 10 bases fitting TRBD1. J lost 3 bases, V lost 0 bases, and 5 bases had no gene match. Germline lookup yields CDR1 MNHNY and CDR2 SVGAGI (reference sequence). The CDR3 extends over 16 amino acids. CDR3 protein: CASSYSLGQGIYEQYF. The CDR3 DNA follows: TGTGCCAGCAGTTACTCGTTGGGACAGGGGATCTACGAGCAGTACTTC.

The chain uses TRBV9 and TRBJ2-7, with D perhaps matching TRBD2 (6 bases). V was trimmed by 4 bases and J by 5 bases, leaving 16 bases between them. Germline assignment: CDR1 SGDLS and CDR2 YYNGEE. The CDR3 sequence is 14 residues long. The CDR3 nucleotides are TGTGCCAGCAGCCCCTCTGGGGGGAACAACGAGCAGTACTTC. Its translation is CASSPSGGNNEQYF. Full variable domain (missing parts from reference TRBV9 and TRBJ2-7): DSGVTQTPKHLITATGQRVTLRCSPRSGDLSVYWYQQSLDQGLQFLIQYYNGEERAKGNILERFSAQQFPDLHSELNLSSLELGDSALYFCASSPSGGNNEQYFGPGTRLTVT.

This sequence joins TRBV6-1 and TRBJ1-3; D gene unclear. Trimming stripped 6 bases from V and 3 bases from J, with 12 bases between. The germline gives CDR1 MNHNS, CDR2 SASEGT. This CDR3 has 14 residues. The CDR3 here is CASRGADYGNTIYF. The CDR3 DNA reads as TGTGCCAGCAGGGGTGCAGACTATGGAAACACCATATATTTT.

There are a few counts of this clone. The chain employs TRBV7-9 and TRBJ2-7, with 7 bases identical to TRBD2. From germline, CDR1 is SEHNR and CDR2 FQNEAQ (reference sequence). This CDR3 has 15 residues. V dropped 4 bases and J dropped 1; count of bases not matched to a gene: 7. The CDR3 sequence: CASSSTSGGSYEQYF. For the CDR3, the DNA is TGTGCCAGCAGCTCGACTTCGGGGGGATCCTACGAGCAGTACTTC.

The CDR3 region is CASSASGALRGNEQFF. For the CDR3, the DNA is TGTGCCAGCAGCGCTAGCGGGGCCCTTCGGGGGAATGAGCAGTTCTTC. The genes are TRBV9 and TRBJ2-1, with TRBD2 matching 9 bases. Trimming took 3 bases from V and 7 from J; bases not matched to a gene: 11. Germline V gene lookup returns CDR1 SGDLS and CDR2 YYNGEE. The CDR3 runs 16 residues.

The chain employs TRBV2 and TRBJ2-3; 9 nucleotides line up with TRBD2. Germline CDR1 is SNHLY and CDR2 is FYNNEI. J was trimmed by 5 bases and V by 10 bases; bases with no gene match: 13. The CDR3 runs 15 residues. The CDR3 nucleotides are TGTGCCACCCCTGTTTCTCAGCGGGGGGAAGATACGCAGTATTTT. As protein: CATPVSQRGEDTQYF.

The chain couples TRBV21-1 to TRBJ1-6; the table names TRBD1, a call not compared with the DNA. TRBV21-1 is termed a pseudogene. The CDR3 loop spans 15 amino acids. The CDR3 region has the DNA TGTGCCAGCAGCTATGGACAGGGGGAGAATTCACCCCTCCACTTT. Residues: CASSYGQGENSPLHF.

The chain employs TRBV15 and TRBJ1-6, with D possibly being TRBD1 (5 bases). CDR1 is LNHNV and CDR2 is YYDKDF in the germline V gene (reference sequence). This CDR3 comprises 17 residues. V lost 0 bases to trimming and J lost 8 bases, with 17 bases between them. CDR3 nucleotide sequence: TGTGCCACCAGCAGAGAGGGCCCTCGGGACTTACATTCACCCCTCCACTTT. Amino acids: CATSREGPRDLHSPLHF.

This clone was seen only once. The chain is built from TRBV7-7 and TRBJ2-5, with 7 bases lining up with TRBD2. The CDR3 covers 12 residues. With 6 bases clipped from V and 3 bases from J, the junction kept 1 base outside the gene matches. Germline V gene lookup returns CDR1 SSHAT and CDR2 FNYEAQ (reference sequence). The CDR3 reads CASSGLEETQYF. The CDR3 DNA sequence: TGTGCCAGCAGTGGACTAGAAGAGACCCAGTACTTC.

This rearrangement joins TRBV6-1 to TRBJ1-1; tentative D call: TRBD1 (5 bases). Germline CDR1 is MNHNS and CDR2 is SASEGT. V was cut by 8 bases and J by 1 base, with 11 bases left in between. There are 13 residues in the CDR3. This CDR3 is CASGHYRNTEAFF. The DNA for the CDR3 is TGTGCCAGCGGACATTATAGGAACACTGAAGCTTTCTTT.

This chain connects TRBV5-6 to TRBJ2-7; perhaps TRBD1 as D (6 bases). This CDR3 is 12 amino acids long. Germline CDR1 is SGHDT and CDR2 is YYEEEE. Trimming took 4 bases from V and 9 from J, leaving 14 bases between them. The CDR3 region is CASSGTGSAQYF. The DNA for the CDR3 is TGTGCCAGCAGCGGAACAGGGTCGGCGCAGTACTTC.

This clone was recorded once. This rearrangement joins TRBV2 to TRBJ1-3; 9 positions agree with TRBD1. Germline trimming cut 5 bases from V and 3 bases from J; bases unmatched to any gene: 5. The CDR3 contains 15 residues. The germline CDR1 and CDR2 sequences are SNHLY and FYNNEI. The CDR3 nucleotides read TGTGCCAGCAGTCCGGACAGGGGTTATGGAAACACCATATATTTT. As protein: CASSPDRGYGNTIYF.

Concerning this clone itself: One end of the junction is discordant with germline, which a read error may explain. The chain is built from TRBV9 and TRBJ1-3; no definite D call. From germline, CDR1 is SGDLS and CDR2 YYNGEE. The CDR3 length is 17 residues. CDR3 protein: CASSVFSEGLGGNAIYF. CDR3 DNA: TGTGCCAGCAGCGTTTTTTCAGAGGGCCTTGGCGGAAACGCCATATATTTT.

This clone was counted between two and nine times. V and J are TRBV14 and TRBJ2-2; 7 bases agree with TRBD1. The germline V gene encodes CDR1 SGHDN and CDR2 FVKESK. There are 16 residues in the CDR3. After removal of 4 bases from V and 7 bases from J, the junction contained 12 bases not matched to a gene. The DNA for the CDR3 is TGTGCCAGCAGCCGCCAGACAGGGACGTCCAGCGGGGAGCTGTTTTTT. Encoded protein: CASSRQTGTSSGELFF.

The chain couples TRBV13 to TRBJ2-1; D unclear. The CDR3 totals 16 residues. V lost 2 bases to trimming and J lost 1 base, with 12 bases between them. Per germline, CDR1 PRHDT and CDR2 FYEKMQ (reference sequence). The CDR3, as DNA: TGTGCCAGCAGCTTAAATGGTCCCGGGTCCTACAATGAGCAGTTCTTC. Its protein is CASSLNGPGSYNEQFF.

The V call is TRBV4-1, the J call TRBJ2-7, with 7 bases matching TRBD1. Trimming took 3 bases from V and 2 from J; bases not matched to a gene: 7. Looked up from germline, CDR1 is MGHRA and CDR2 is YSYEKL. The CDR3 is made up of 15 amino acids. The DNA of the CDR3 is TGCGCCAGCAGCCAGACGAACAGGGGTCCCTACGAGCAGTACTTC. It specifies CASSQTNRGPYEQYF.

V gene TRBV4-2 combines with J gene TRBJ2-3; TRBD2 matches at 14 bases. This CDR3 comprises 20 residues. Germline CDR1 reads LGHNA; CDR2 reads YNFKEQ. The J segment lost 4 bases and the V segment lost 1 base, leaving 13 bases of the junction unmatched. CDR3 protein: CASSQALSPGLAGEADTQYF. CDR3 nucleotides: TGTGCCAGCAGCCAAGCCCTCTCGCCGGGACTAGCGGGGGAAGCAGATACGCAGTATTTT.